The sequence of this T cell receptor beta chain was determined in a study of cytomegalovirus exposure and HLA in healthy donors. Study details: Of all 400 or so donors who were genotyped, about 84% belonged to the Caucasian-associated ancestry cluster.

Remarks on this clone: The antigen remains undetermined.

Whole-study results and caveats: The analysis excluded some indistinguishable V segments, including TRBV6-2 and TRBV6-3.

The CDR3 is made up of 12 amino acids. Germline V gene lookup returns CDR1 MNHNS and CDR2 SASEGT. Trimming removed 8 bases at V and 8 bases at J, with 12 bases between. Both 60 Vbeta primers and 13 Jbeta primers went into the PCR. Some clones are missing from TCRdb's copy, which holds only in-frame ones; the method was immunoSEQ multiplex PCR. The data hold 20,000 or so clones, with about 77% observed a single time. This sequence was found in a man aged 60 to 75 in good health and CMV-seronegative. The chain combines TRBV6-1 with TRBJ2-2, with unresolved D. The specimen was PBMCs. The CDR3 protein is CASGRFSGELFF. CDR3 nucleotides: TGTGCCAGCGGGCGTTTTAGTGGGGAGCTGTTTTTT.